A selection of T cell receptor beta chains follows, all from one sample in a study of T-cell reconstitution after alpha-beta-depleted transplantation in children. TCRdb reprocessed the PCR reads with MiXCR, giving one entry per CDR3 protein. The data hold about 640,000 distinct CDR3 sequences, with 16% observed a single time. Sequences were derived from PBMCs from the stem cell graft donor, sampled from the stem cell graft. These TCRs come from a human donor who donated a stem cell graft to a child with acute myeloid leukemia. The CDR3 runs from the conserved cysteine through the conserved F or W. Each record gives: D gene, V gene, J gene, clone size, CDR3 DNA, CDR3 protein. The D gene is left open where the match is weak. Size tells how often a clone was seen (once, few, many) or the class of an expanded clone, and some rows leave it out.

d_call: NA
v_call: TRBV6-5
j_call: TRBJ1-1
clone_size: many
cdr3_nt: TGTGCCAGCAGTTACTCGAGCCAGGCTGAAGCTTTCTTT
cdr3_aa: CASSYSSQAEAFF

d_call: NA
v_call: TRBV7-9
j_call: TRBJ2-5
clone_size: few
cdr3_nt: TGTGCCAGCAGCCGAGGACGGTCGGAGACCCAGTACTTC
cdr3_aa: CASSRGRSETQYF

d_call: TRBD1
v_call: TRBV20-1
j_call: TRBJ1-5
clone_size: NA
cdr3_nt: TGCAGTGCTTCACCTCCGGGACAGGGGGCGAATCAGCCCCAGCATTTT
cdr3_aa: CSASPPGQGANQPQHF

d_call: TRBD1
v_call: TRBV7-9
j_call: TRBJ1-1
clone_size: NA
cdr3_nt: TGTGCCAGCAGCCGCGGAGGACAGGCGAACACTGAAGCTTTCTTT
cdr3_aa: CASSRGGQANTEAFF

d_call: NA
v_call: TRBV10-3
j_call: TRBJ1-1
clone_size: many
cdr3_nt: TGTGCCATCAGTACAGCCCAGGGTAGCACTGAAGCTTTCTTT
cdr3_aa: CAISTAQGSTEAFF

d_call: NA
v_call: TRBV5-1
j_call: TRBJ2-2
clone_size: NA
cdr3_nt: TGCGCCAGCAGATATCAGGGAGCCACCGGGGAGCTGTTTTTT
cdr3_aa: CASRYQGATGELFF

d_call: TRBD1
v_call: TRBV20-1
j_call: TRBJ1-4
clone_size: many
cdr3_nt: TGCAGTGCTACTGACAGGGGGAGGACTAATGAAAAACTGTTTTTT
cdr3_aa: CSATDRGRTNEKLFF

d_call: NA
v_call: TRBV28
j_call: TRBJ1-5
clone_size: NA
cdr3_nt: TGTGCCAGCAGTTTATCGGGTAACGGCAATCAGCCCCAGCATTTT
cdr3_aa: CASSLSGNGNQPQHF

d_call: TRBD1
v_call: TRBV6-2/TRBV6-3
j_call: TRBJ2-7
clone_size: many
cdr3_nt: TGTGCCAGCAGTTGGGGGACAGGCCTCCCTTACGGCTACGAGCAGTACTTC
cdr3_aa: CASSWGTGLPYGYEQYF

d_call: NA
v_call: TRBV5-1
j_call: TRBJ1-5
clone_size: NA
cdr3_nt: TGCGCCAGCAGCTGGGACGGTAGCAATCAGCCCCAGCATTTT
cdr3_aa: CASSWDGSNQPQHF

d_call: NA
v_call: TRBV5-2
j_call: TRBJ2-5
clone_size: once
cdr3_nt: TGTGCCATGGGCCGGGGGCTGGAAGAGACCCAGTACTTC
cdr3_aa: CAMGRGLEETQYF

d_call: TRBD1
v_call: TRBV20-1
j_call: TRBJ1-2
clone_size: many
cdr3_nt: TGCAGTGCGCACAGGGGAGGGGGTTATGGCTACACCTTC
cdr3_aa: CSAHRGGGYGYTF

d_call: TRBD2
v_call: TRBV20-1
j_call: TRBJ2-3
clone_size: few
cdr3_nt: TGCAGTGCTGGTAGCGGGGGGTATGCGTCTACGCAGTATTTT
cdr3_aa: CSAGSGGYASTQYF

d_call: TRBD1
v_call: TRBV20-1
j_call: TRBJ1-5
clone_size: many
cdr3_nt: TGCAGTGCTAGGGGACAGGAAAATCAGCCCCAGCATTTT
cdr3_aa: CSARGQENQPQHF

d_call: TRBD1
v_call: TRBV6-5
j_call: TRBJ2-7
clone_size: few
cdr3_nt: TGTGCCAGCAGTCTCGAACAGGGGGCATTTTACGAGCAGTACTTC
cdr3_aa: CASSLEQGAFYEQYF

d_call: TRBD1
v_call: TRBV20-1
j_call: TRBJ2-4
clone_size: many
cdr3_nt: TGCAGTGCTAGAGAGACAGGGTACATTCAGTACTTC
cdr3_aa: CSARETGYIQYF

d_call: TRBD2
v_call: TRBV12-3/TRBV12-4
j_call: TRBJ2-1
clone_size: few
cdr3_nt: TGTGCCAGCACACCCCCCGGGAGGCTATACAATGAGCAGTTCTTC
cdr3_aa: CASTPPGRLYNEQFF

d_call: NA
v_call: TRBV10-3
j_call: TRBJ2-1
clone_size: NA
cdr3_nt: TGTGCCATCAGCCAAGATATCTTCGCCTACAATGAGCAGTTCTTC
cdr3_aa: CAISQDIFAYNEQFF